The 8 T cell receptor beta chains below all came from one sample that was sequenced in a study of metastatic and nonmetastatic thyroid tumors. Using MiXCR, TCRdb reanalyzed the PCR reads. The repertoire includes fewer than 15,000 clones, 25% to 35% of them detected once, and 9.5% to 15% sits in the top ten. Not a single patient had been given any form of treatment at any point before undergoing thyroid surgery. The sequenced sample was tumor tissue. The source is a female donor with papillary thyroid cancer or a benign thyroid nodule (not recorded which). Some clones in this sample may be carry-over from other donors' samples.

This clone was picked up a small number of times. The rearrangement joins TRBV11-2 to TRBJ1-6, with D possibly matching TRBD1 (6 bases). The CDR3 has 19 residues. Per germline, CDR1 SGHAT and CDR2 FQNNGV. V was trimmed by 2 bases and J by 5 bases, leaving 22 bases between them. CDR3 DNA sequence: TGTGCCAGCAGCTTATATAGGGGGGGCGCGAGGAGAAATAATTCACCCCTCCACTTT. Translated, it gives CASSLYRGGARRNNSPLHF.

This clone was detected many times. The V gene is TRBV30, the J gene TRBJ2-1; tentatively, D is TRBD2 (5 bases). Germline CDR1 is GTSNPN and CDR2 is SVGIG (reference sequence). V was cut by 4 bases and J by 0 bases, with 13 bases left in between. The CDR3 is 15 amino acids. The CDR3 sequence: CAWNPTGSSYNEQFF. CDR3 nucleotide sequence: TGTGCCTGGAATCCAACGGGGAGCTCCTACAATGAGCAGTTCTTC. The full variable domain, rest sourced from reference TRBV30 and TRBJ2-1, is SQTIHQWPATLVQPVGSPLSLECTVEGTSNPNLYWYRQAAGRGLQLLFYSVGIGQISSEVPQNLSASRPQDRQFILSSKKLLLSDSGFYLCAWNPTGSSYNEQFFGPGTRLTVL.

The chain joins TRBV6-1 to TRBJ2-3, with D possibly TRBD2 on 5 matching bases. The CDR3 loop spans 13 amino acids. Germline CDR1 and CDR2: MNHNS and SASEGT. Trimming shortened V by 6 bases and J by 2 bases, and 9 bases separated the two germline ends. The chain's CDR3 is CASRTGITDTQYF. CDR3 nucleotide sequence: TGTGCCAGCAGGACCGGGATCACAGATACGCAGTATTTT.

Only a few counts were recorded for this clone. CDR3 nucleotide sequence: TGTGCCAGCAGTGCGACTAGCGGATACTCCTACGAGCAGTACTTC. Protein product: CASSATSGYSYEQYF. The chain has TRBV12-3 or TRBV12-4 and TRBJ2-7; 9 nucleotides agree with TRBD2. This CDR3 region has 15 residues. The junction had 5 bases not matched to a gene; V was cut back by 5 bases and J by 0 bases.

This clone was observed a handful of times. The chain uses TRBV6-4 and TRBJ2-1; D may be TRBD1 or TRBD2 (5 bases each). The germline V gene has CDR1 MRHNA and CDR2 SNTAGT. V lost 3 bases, J lost 3 bases, and 6 bases lay in between. CDR3 length equals 13 residues. The CDR3 DNA reads TGTGCCAGCAGTGAGGGGGACTACAATGAGCAGTTCTTC. It encodes CASSEGDYNEQFF.

This clone was detected a few times. The rearrangement joins TRBV6-6 to TRBJ2-7, with 11 bases that match TRBD2. There are 18 residues in the CDR3. CDR1 MNHNY and CDR2 SVGAGI come from the germline V gene (reference sequence). Trimming took 6 bases from V and 4 from J; bases not matched to a gene: 17. The CDR3 loop reads CASRRQPFTSGRAYEQYF. The CDR3 coding sequence is TGTGCCAGCAGGAGGCAGCCCTTTACTAGCGGGAGAGCGTACGAGCAGTACTTC.

This clone was detected many times. At the DNA level, this CDR3 is encoded by other sequences in the same sample as well. This rearrangement joins TRBV5-6 to TRBJ2-5; 13 bases agree with TRBD2. Germline loops: CDR1 SGHDT, CDR2 YYEEEE. CDR3 length equals 16 residues. Trimming at V came to 4 bases and at J to 4 bases, leaving 7 bases not matched to a gene. CDR3 residues: CASSTGGTSGIETQYF. In nucleotides, the CDR3 is TGTGCCAGCAGCACAGGGGGGACTAGCGGGATAGAGACCCAGTACTTC.

CDR3 in amino acids: CASSIEAGAGQPQHF. The CDR3 bases are TGTGCCAGTAGTATAGAGGCGGGGGCCGGTCAGCCCCAGCATTTT. The chain combines TRBV19 with TRBJ1-5, with a tentative D call TRBD1 (6 bases). Deletions cut 0 bases from V and 6 bases from J, with 12 bases between. The CDR3 covers 15 residues. Germline CDR1 is LNHDA and CDR2 is SQIVND (reference sequence).